One T cell receptor beta chain is described in this entry. Its cognate antigen is unknown. The record originates from a study of cytomegalovirus exposure and HLA in healthy donors. Findings and caveats of the study: Another analysis was done later, and it associated fewer than 20,000 TCR beta sequences with HLA alleles at 0.05 false discovery rate. In most subjects, TCR beta sequences reportedly gave accurate predictions of HLA-A and HLA-B alleles. Previously analyzed data showed that most TCR beta V segments were productive at a frequency of about 87% or about 30%. In vitro, a few CMV-associated chains proved specific for CMV antigens.

This CDR3 region has 14 residues. Germline V gives CDR1 PRHDT, CDR2 FYEKMQ (reference sequence). V lost 1 base and J lost 6, with 13 bases in between. The PCR made use of 60 Vbeta and 13 Jbeta primers. The repertoire was sequenced with immunoSEQ multiplex PCR; TCRdb's copy has only in-frame clones and lacks some. The profile shows roughly 130,000 clones, about three quarters of them singletons. This TCR derives from a woman aged 40-49 years in good health and CMV-seronegative. The rearrangement links TRBV13 to TRBJ2-7; no clear D. Material: PBMCs. The CDR3 coding sequence is TGTGCCAGCAGCTTAGCCAGCGACTTCCCCGAGCAGTACTTC. Translated, it gives CASSLASDFPEQYF.